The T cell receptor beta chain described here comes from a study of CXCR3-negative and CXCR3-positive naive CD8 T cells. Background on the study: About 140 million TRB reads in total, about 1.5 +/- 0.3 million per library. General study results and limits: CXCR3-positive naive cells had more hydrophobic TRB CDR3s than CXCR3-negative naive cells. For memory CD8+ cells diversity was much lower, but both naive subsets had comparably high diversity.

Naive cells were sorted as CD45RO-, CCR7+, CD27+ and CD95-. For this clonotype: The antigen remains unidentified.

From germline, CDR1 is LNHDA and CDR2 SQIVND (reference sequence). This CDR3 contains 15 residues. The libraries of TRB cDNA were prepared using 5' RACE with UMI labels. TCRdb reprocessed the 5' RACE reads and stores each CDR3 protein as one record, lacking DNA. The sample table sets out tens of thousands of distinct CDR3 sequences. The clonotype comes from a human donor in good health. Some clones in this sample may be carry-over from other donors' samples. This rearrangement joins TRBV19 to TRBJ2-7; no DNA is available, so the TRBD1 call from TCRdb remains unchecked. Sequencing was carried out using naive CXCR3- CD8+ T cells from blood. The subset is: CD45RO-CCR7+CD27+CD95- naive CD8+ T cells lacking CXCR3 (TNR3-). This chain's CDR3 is CASSSIGTGGDEQYF.